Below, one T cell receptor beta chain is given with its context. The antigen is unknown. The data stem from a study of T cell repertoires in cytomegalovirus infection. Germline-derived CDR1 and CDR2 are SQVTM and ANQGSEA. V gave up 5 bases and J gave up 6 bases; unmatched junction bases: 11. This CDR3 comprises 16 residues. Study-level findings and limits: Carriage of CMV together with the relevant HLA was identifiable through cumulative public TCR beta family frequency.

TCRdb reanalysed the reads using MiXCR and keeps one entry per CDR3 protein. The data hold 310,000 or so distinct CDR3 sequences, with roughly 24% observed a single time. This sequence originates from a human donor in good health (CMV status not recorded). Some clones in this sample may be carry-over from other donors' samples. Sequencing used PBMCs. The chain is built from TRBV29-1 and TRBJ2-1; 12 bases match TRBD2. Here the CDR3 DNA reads TGCAGCGTTTACCGTTTTACTAGCGGGGGGCCCAATGAGCAGTTCTTC. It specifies CSVYRFTSGGPNEQFF.